This passage covers 8 T cell receptor beta chains from one sample sequenced in a study of cytomegalovirus exposure and HLA in healthy donors. A multiplex PCR was run with 60 Vbeta primers and 13 Jbeta primers. Clones were read by immunoSEQ multiplex PCR, and TCRdb kept only the in-frame ones, dropping some. The table lists 100,000 to 150,000 clones, about two thirds of them singletons. Sequencing was performed on PBMCs. The receptors derive from a middle-aged man in good health and CMV-seropositive.

V usage is TRBV2 and J usage is TRBJ2-3; TRBD2 matches at 10 bases. Germline CDR1 reads SNHLY; CDR2 reads FYNNEI. Trimming cost V 5 bases and J 2 bases; bases outside gene matches: 4. The CDR3 runs 15 residues. The CDR3 DNA reads as TGTGCCAGCAGTAAACTAGCGGGAACCACAGATACGCAGTATTTT. Translating gives CASSKLAGTTDTQYF.

In its sample, this clone was seen a few times. V usage is TRBV5-1 and J usage is TRBJ1-1; 8 bases are a match to TRBD1. Germline CDR1 reads SGHRS; CDR2 reads YFSETQ. This CDR3 is 15 amino acids long. The junction had 6 bases not matched to a gene; V was cut back by 0 bases and J by 5 bases. In nucleotides, the CDR3 is TGCGCCAGCAGCTTGGCCGGACAGGGATGGACTGAAGCTTTCTTT. It codes for CASSLAGQGWTEAFF.

The rearrangement uses TRBV28 and TRBJ2-7; 7 bases line up with TRBD1. V gave up 5 bases and J gave up 4 bases; unmatched junction bases: 2. The CDR3 consists of 12 residues. Looked up from germline, CDR1 is MDHEN and CDR2 is SYDVKM. This CDR3 is CASSQTGYEQYF. The CDR3 DNA reads TGTGCCAGCAGTCAGACAGGGTACGAGCAGTACTTC.

The chain combines TRBV28 with TRBJ1-2, with TRBD1 as a possible D gene (5 bases). CDR1 is MDHEN and CDR2 is SYDVKM in the germline V gene. CDR3 length: 12 amino acids. The V end lost 6 bases, the J end lost 3 bases, and 8 bases lay between the germline ends. The CDR3 is CASSRVYYGYTF. The CDR3, as DNA: TGTGCCAGCAGCAGGGTCTACTATGGCTACACCTTC.

The rearrangement uses TRBV4-1 and TRBJ2-1; D ambiguous. Germline V gene sequence: CDR1 MGHRA, CDR2 YSYEKL. V lost 2 bases to trimming and J lost 7 bases, with 6 bases between them. The CDR3 runs to 12 residues. CDR3 residues: CASSQHENEQFF. The CDR3, as DNA: TGCGCCAGCAGCCAACACGAGAATGAGCAGTTCTTC.

This clone was found a few times. The genes are TRBV7-8 and TRBJ1-1; tentative D call: TRBD1 (5 bases). Trimming pared 5 bases from V and 7 bases from J, leaving 20 bases between. CDR1 is SGHVS, CDR2 FQNEAQ, per germline. The CDR3 loop spans 15 amino acids. The CDR3, as DNA: TGTGCCAGCAGCGTATCAATCGTGGCAGGGATTGAAGCTTTCTTT. It translates to CASSVSIVAGIEAFF.

The chain employs TRBV5-8 and TRBJ2-7; a weak D match, TRBD2 (6 bases). Trimming shortened V by 4 bases and J by 0 bases, and 11 bases separated the two germline ends. This CDR3 contains 14 residues. The germline CDR1 and CDR2 sequences are SGHTS and YDEGEE. CDR3 sequence: CASSLSGSSYEQYF. The CDR3, as DNA: TGTGCCAGCAGCCTGTCCGGGAGCTCCTACGAGCAGTACTTC.

This chain links TRBV5-5 with TRBJ2-7; 10 bases line up with TRBD1. Germline assignment: CDR1 SGHKS and CDR2 YYEKEE (reference sequence). This CDR3 contains 16 residues. Trimming at V came to 3 bases and at J to 3 bases, leaving 9 bases not matched to a gene. The DNA of the CDR3 is TGTGCCAGCAGCTCATGGGGGACAGGGGTAGGCTACGAGCAGTACTTC. Translation gives CASSSWGTGVGYEQYF.